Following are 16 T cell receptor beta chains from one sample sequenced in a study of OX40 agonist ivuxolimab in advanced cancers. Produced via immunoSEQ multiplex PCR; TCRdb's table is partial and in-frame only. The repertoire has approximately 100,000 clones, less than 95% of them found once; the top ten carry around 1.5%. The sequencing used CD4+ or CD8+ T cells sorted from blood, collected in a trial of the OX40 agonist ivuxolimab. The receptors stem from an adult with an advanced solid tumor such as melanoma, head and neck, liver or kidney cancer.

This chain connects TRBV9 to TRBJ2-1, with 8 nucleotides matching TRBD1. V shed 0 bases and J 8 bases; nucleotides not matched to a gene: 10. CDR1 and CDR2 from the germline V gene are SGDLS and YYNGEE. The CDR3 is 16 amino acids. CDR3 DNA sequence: TGTGCCAGCAGCGTAGTTTCCGGGCCAGGGGGCCATGAGCAGTTCTTC. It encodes CASSVVSGPGGHEQFF.

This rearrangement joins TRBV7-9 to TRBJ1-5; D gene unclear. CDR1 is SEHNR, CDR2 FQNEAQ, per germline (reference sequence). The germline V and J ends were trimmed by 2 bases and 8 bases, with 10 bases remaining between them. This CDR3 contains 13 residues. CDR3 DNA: TGTGCCAGCAGCTTAAACGTTTGGGAGCCCCAGCATTTT. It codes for CASSLNVWEPQHF.

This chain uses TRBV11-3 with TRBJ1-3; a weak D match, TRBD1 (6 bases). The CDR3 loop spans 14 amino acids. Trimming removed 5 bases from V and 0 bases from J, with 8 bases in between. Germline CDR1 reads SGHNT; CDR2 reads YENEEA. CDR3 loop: CASSLDSSGNTIYF. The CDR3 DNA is TGTGCCAGCAGCCTGGACAGCTCTGGAAACACCATATATTTT. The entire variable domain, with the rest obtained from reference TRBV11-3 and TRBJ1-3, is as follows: EAGVVQSPRYKIIEKKQPVAFWCNPISGHNTLYWYLQNLGQGPELLIRYENEEAVDDSQLPKDRFSAERLKGVDSTLKIQPAELGDSAVYLCASSLDSSGNTIYFGEGSWLTVV.

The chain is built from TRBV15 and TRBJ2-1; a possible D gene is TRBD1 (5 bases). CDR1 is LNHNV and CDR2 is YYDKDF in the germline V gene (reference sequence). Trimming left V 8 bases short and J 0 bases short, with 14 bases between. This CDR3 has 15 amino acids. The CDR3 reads CATATDMNSYNEQFF. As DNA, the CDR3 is TGTGCCACCGCGACAGACATGAACTCCTACAATGAGCAGTTCTTC.

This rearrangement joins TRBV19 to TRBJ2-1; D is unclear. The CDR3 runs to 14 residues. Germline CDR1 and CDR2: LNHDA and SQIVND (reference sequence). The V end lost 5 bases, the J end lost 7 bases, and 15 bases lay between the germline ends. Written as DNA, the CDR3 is TGTGCCAGTAGTTCGGCTTCGAGCTGGAATGAGCAGTTCTTC. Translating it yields CASSSASSWNEQFF.

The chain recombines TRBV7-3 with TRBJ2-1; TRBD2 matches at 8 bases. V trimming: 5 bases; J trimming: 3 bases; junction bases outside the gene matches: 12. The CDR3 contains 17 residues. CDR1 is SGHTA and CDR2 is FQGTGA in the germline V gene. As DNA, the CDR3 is TGTGCCAGCAGCCCAGCACCCTCCGCGGGAGGCTACAATGAGCAGTTCTTC. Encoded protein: CASSPAPSAGGYNEQFF.

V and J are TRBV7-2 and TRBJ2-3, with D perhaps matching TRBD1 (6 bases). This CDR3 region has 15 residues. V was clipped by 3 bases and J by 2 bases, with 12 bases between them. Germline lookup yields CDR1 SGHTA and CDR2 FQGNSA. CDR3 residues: CASSFQGHYTDTQYF. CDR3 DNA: TGTGCCAGCAGCTTTCAGGGACACTACACAGATACGCAGTATTTT.

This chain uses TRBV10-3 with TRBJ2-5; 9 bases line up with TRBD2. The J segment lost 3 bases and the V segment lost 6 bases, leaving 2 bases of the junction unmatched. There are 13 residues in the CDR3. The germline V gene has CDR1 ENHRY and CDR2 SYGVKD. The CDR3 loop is CAIRTSGEETQYF. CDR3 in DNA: TGTGCCATCAGGACTAGCGGCGAAGAGACCCAGTACTTC.

The CDR3 DNA reads as TGTGCCAGCAGCCCCCAACACACCATCCCCTACGAGCAGTACTTC. This sequence encodes CASSPQHTIPYEQYF. V gene TRBV11-3 combines with J gene TRBJ2-7; D gene ambiguous. Deletions cut 5 bases from V and 2 bases from J, with 16 bases between. Germline CDR1 is SGHNT and CDR2 is YENEEA. The length of the CDR3 is 15 residues.

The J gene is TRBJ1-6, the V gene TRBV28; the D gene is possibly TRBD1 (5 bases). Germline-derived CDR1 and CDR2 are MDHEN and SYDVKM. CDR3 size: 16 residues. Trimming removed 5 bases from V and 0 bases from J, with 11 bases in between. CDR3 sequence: CASSPPGHSYNSPLHF. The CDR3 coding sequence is TGTGCCAGCAGTCCCCCAGGACACTCCTATAATTCACCCCTCCACTTT.

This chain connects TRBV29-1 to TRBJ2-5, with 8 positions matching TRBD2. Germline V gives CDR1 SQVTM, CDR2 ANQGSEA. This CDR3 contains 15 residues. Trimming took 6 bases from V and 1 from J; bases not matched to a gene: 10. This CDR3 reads CSVSSTGGSQETQYF. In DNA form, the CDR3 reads TGCAGCGTCTCGAGTACGGGAGGGTCCCAAGAGACCCAGTACTTC.

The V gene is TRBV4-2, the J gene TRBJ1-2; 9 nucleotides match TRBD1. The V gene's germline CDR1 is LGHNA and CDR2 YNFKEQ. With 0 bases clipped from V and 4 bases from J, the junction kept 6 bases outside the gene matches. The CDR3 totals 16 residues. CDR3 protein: CASSQEPTGGIYGYTF. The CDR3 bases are TGTGCCAGCAGCCAAGAGCCAACAGGGGGCATCTATGGCTACACCTTC.

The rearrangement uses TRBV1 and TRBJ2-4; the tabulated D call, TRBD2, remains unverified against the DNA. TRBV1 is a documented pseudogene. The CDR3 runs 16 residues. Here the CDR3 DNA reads TGCACCAGCAGCCAAGACCCCGGGGAAAGGAAAAACATTCAGTACTTC. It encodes CTSSQDPGERKNIQYF.

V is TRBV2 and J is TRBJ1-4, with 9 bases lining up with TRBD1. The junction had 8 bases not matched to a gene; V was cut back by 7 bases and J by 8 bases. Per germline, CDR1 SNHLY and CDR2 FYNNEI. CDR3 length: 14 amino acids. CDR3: CASTTGQGTEKLFF. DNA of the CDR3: TGTGCCAGCACCACCGGACAGGGGACCGAAAAACTGTTTTTT.

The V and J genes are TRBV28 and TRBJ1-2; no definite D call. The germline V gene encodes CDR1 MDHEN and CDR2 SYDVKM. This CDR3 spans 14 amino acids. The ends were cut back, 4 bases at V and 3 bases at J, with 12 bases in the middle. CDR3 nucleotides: TGTGCCAGCAGTTCGTTTTTAGATTACTATGGCTACACCTTC. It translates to CASSSFLDYYGYTF.

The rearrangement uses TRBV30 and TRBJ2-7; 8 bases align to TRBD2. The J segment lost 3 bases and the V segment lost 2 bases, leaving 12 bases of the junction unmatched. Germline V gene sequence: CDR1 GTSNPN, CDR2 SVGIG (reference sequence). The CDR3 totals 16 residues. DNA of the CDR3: TGTGCCTGGAGTCCCCCAGGACTAGCTCTGGGCTACGAGCAGTACTTC. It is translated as CAWSPPGLALGYEQYF.